This TCR beta chain was sequenced in a study of pediatric ulcerative colitis (dated by TCRdb to 2018 to 2020). Regarding the study in general: Nine or ten newly diagnosed, treatment-naive pediatric ulcerative colitis patients and a few non-IBD control children each provided paired blood and rectal samples.

Inclusive of the bounding cysteine and phenylalanine, the CDR3 is 15 residues long. Only the CDR3 DNA stays, 45 bases, in frame from base 1. The V end loses 2 bases and the J end loses 1 base, and a stretch of 9 bases separates them. The germline V gene (reference sequence) sets CDR1 to MNHEY and CDR2 to SMNVEV. Rearranged CDR3 beta regions were amplified from genomic DNA with multiplex V and J primers using the immunoSEQ TRB Survey service. Survey-level sequencing depth of up to 500,000 reads per sample was used to keep depth equal across samples. Libraries were purified and pooled, and sequencing was performed on Illumina technology. Concerning the study's data processing: Productive clonality, sample overlap, pairwise scatters, CDR3 beta length, V/D/J gene usage and productiveness were all assessed with the immunoSEQ online tools. Calculated diversity was defined as the number of unique rearrangements divided by total templates, multiplied by 100, and Shannon and Simpson indices were computed as well. For principal component analysis, Z-score normalized data were analyzed with the R prcomp function and the ggbiplot package. Blood-rectal clonal overlap within each subject was quantified with Morisita's index. Sourced from immuneACCESS, this table was stored by TCRdb with only in-frame sequences that have V and J called. A share of the clones is absent; for the studies checked, an unresolved V gene accounts for under half, and the remainder has no known explanation. That table gives V, J and clone size, and the DNA gave D and trimming. The sample includes some 10,000 clones, with roughly 82% observed a single time. The ten largest clonotypes hold approximately 4% of the sample.

During colonoscopy, one to two pinch biopsies were obtained from the rectum for research purposes. The control children had a colonoscopy because IBD was suspected, but their endoscopy was normal both macroscopically and histologically, and none were diagnosed with IBD within the following year. Before DNA isolation, rectal biopsies were subjected to proteinase K digestion. The Wizard kit (Promega) was used to extract genomic DNA from the blood and intestinal samples. Study-wide findings and limitations: Blood-derived T cells may have been included in the rectal pinch biopsies, particularly in patients with overt colitis. Because repertoires were derived from total lymphocyte DNA, patterns in rare subsets such as regulatory T cells may not have been reflected. With only a handful of individuals, the healthy control group was small. A couple of rectal CDR3 clonotypes were present in all ulcerative colitis patients and in none of the controls. Clonal overlap between a subject's own blood and rectum was significantly greater in ulcerative colitis patients than in controls, which suggests more T cell trafficking to inflamed tissue. Features of the rectal repertoire distinguished controls, mild-moderate colitis patients and acute severe colitis patients, and in acute severe colitis, rectal diversity was reduced because of clonal expansions. A couple of patients' blood samples yielded substantially fewer templates for technical reasons and were excluded from blood-rectal overlap analysis.

This clone was counted between two and nine times. Its antigen has not been determined. Base quality data are lacking; no much larger clone is found one base away. Sequenced input: gut tissue. This clonotype was sampled from a girl between 5 and 17 years old who was a control in a study of pediatric ulcerative colitis. The rearrangement combines TRBV27 with TRBJ1-5; possibly the D gene is TRBD1, per 5 matching bases. The DNA sequence reads TGTGCCAGCAGTTTAGGGGCTCAGAGCAATCAGCCCCAGCATTTT. The encoded protein is CASSLGAQSNQPQHF.